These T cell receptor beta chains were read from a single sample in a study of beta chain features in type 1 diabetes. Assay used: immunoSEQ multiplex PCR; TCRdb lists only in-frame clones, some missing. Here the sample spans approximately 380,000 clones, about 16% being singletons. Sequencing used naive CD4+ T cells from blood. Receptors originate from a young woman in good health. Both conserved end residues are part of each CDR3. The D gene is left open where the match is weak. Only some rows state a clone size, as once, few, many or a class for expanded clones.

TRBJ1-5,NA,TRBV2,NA,TGTGCCAGCAGCGTCAGTTATAGCAATCAGCCCCAGCATTTT,CASSVSYSNQPQHF
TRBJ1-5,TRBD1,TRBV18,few,TGTGCCAGCTCGGGGGGACAGGGAGGAAATCAGCCCCAGCATTTT,CASSGGQGGNQPQHF
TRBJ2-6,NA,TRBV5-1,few,TGCGCCAGCAGCCAAGGACAGTTCTCTGGGGCCAACGTCCTGACTTTC,CASSQGQFSGANVLTF
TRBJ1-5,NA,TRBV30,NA,TGTGCCTGGAGGGATAGGACAAACAACGTCCTGGCTCAGCCCCAGCATTTT,CAWRDRTNNVLAQPQHF
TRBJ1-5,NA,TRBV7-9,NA,TGTGCCAGCAGCCCGCGGGGCAGGGACAATCAGCCCCAGCATTTT,CASSPRGRDNQPQHF
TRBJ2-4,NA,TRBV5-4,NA,TGTGCCAGCAGCCGTGACAGGGGAGGGGACATTCAGTACTTC,CASSRDRGGDIQYF
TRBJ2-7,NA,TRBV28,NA,TGTGCCAGCAGTTCCCCGGGCGGAGGCGTCTACGAGCAGTACTTC,CASSSPGGGVYEQYF
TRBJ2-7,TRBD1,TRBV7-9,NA,TGTGCCAGCAGCTTAGAATGGACAGGGACTCTCGAGCAGTACTTC,CASSLEWTGTLEQYF
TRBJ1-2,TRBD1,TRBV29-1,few,TGCAGCGTCCGACAGGGTGGCTACACCTTC,CSVRQGGYTF
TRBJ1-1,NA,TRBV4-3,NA,TGCGCCAGCAGCCAAGATTGGACAGCCATGAACACTGAAGCTTTCTTT,CASSQDWTAMNTEAFF
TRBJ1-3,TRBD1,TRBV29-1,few,TGCAGCGTTGAAGATCAGGCCAGGGGGCTTGGAAACACCATATATTTT,CSVEDQARGLGNTIYF
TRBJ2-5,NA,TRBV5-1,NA,TGCGCCAGCAGCTCCCCGGACAGAGGCGAAATGAGCGGAGTTACCCAGTACTTC,CASSSPDRGEMSGVTQYF
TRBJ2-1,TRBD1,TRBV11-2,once,TGTGCCAGCAGCCCTGGGGGGACAGGGGGTAACAATGAGCAGTTCTTC,CASSPGGTGGNNEQFF
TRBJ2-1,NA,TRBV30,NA,TGTGCCTGGAGTGGAGCGGGTCTCAATGAGCAGTTCTTC,CAWSGAGLNEQFF
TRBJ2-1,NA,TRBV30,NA,TGTGCCTGGAGCGCGGGGCTCTACAATGAGCAGTTCTTC,CAWSAGLYNEQFF
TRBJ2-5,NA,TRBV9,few,TGTGCCAGCAGCGTAACAGGAGGGCGAGAGACCCAGTACTTC,CASSVTGGRETQYF
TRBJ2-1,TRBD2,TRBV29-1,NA,TGCAGCGCTGGACTAGCGGGAGTTGGATCCTACAATGAGCAGTTCTTC,CSAGLAGVGSYNEQFF
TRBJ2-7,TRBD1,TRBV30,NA,TGTGCCTGGTCGGGACAGAATTACGAGCAGTACTTC,CAWSGQNYEQYF
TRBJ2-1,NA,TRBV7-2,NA,TGTGCCAGCAGCTTAGTACGGTCCGAAACGAATGAGCAGTTCTTC,CASSLVRSETNEQFF
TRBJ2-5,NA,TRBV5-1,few,TGCGCCAGCAGCTTGGAACGGCGGGAGACCCAGTACTTC,CASSLERRETQYF
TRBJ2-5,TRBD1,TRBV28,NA,TGTGCCAGCAGTTCCCAACGGGACAGGGGGAGAGAGACCCAGTACTTC,CASSSQRDRGRETQYF
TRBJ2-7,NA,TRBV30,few,TGTGCCTGGAGCCGTGGGGGGGCCACCTACGAGCAGTACTTC,CAWSRGGATYEQYF
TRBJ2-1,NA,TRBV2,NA,TGTGCCAGCAGTGAAGGGCAGGCTTACAATGAGCAGTTCTTC,CASSEGQAYNEQFF
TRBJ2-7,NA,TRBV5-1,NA,TGCGCCAGCAGCTTTGGAACAGGGCGGTTGAACGAGCAGTACTTC,CASSFGTGRLNEQYF
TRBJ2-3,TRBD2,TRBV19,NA,TGTGCCAGTAGTATGACTAGCGGAACCACAGATACGCAGTATTTT,CASSMTSGTTDTQYF
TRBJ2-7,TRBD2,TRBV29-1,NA,TGCAGCGTTGCGGTGGCTAGCGGGAGCTACGAGCAGTACTTC,CSVAVASGSYEQYF
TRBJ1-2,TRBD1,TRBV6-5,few,TGTGCCACCCGCGACAGGGAAGCCTATGGCTACACCTTC,CATRDREAYGYTF
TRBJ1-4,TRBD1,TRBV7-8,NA,TGTGCCAGCAGCCCCGGGACAGGGATCAAAAAACTGTTTTTT,CASSPGTGIKKLFF
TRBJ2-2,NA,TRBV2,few,TGTGCCAGCAGTGTCAGGACAATCACCGGGGAGCTGTTTTTT,CASSVRTITGELFF
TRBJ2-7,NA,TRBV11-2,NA,TGTGCCAGCAGCCCGAGGACAAGGCTAGGGTACGAGCAGTACTTC,CASSPRTRLGYEQYF
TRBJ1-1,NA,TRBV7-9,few,TGTGCCAGCAGCTTAAGGGACATAGGGAAAGCTTTCTTT,CASSLRDIGKAFF
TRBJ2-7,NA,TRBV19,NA,TGTGCCAGCCACCCCTCCGGGACTGTTAGCTCCTACGAGCAGTACTTC,CASHPSGTVSSYEQYF